These 17 T cell receptor beta chains came from one sample sequenced in a study of blood T cell repertoires in COVID-19. Produced via immunoSEQ multiplex PCR; TCRdb's table is partial and in-frame only. The table shows about 250,000 clones, with roughly 85% occurring only once. The material sequenced was PBMCs or T cells enriched from blood (not recorded which). The receptors shown here come from a man in his forties or fifties who had been exposed to COVID-19.

This chain connects TRBV30 to TRBJ1-5; TRBD1 matches at 7 bases. CDR3 length equals 16 residues. Unmatched junction bases numbered 7, after V lost 1 base and J lost 1 base. The germline V gene has CDR1 GTSNPN and CDR2 SVGIG (reference sequence). CDR3 in DNA: TGTGCCTGGAGTGGAAACCCAGGGGGGAGCAATCAGCCCCAGCATTTT. Amino acids: CAWSGNPGGSNQPQHF.

This chain links TRBV21-1 with TRBJ1-1; the table's D call TRBD1 went unverified against the DNA. TRBV21-1 has pseudogene status. There are 12 residues in the CDR3. CDR3 region: CASPRGRTEAFF. Written as DNA, the CDR3 is TGTGCCAGCCCCAGGGGGCGCACTGAAGCTTTCTTT.

The V call is TRBV29-1, the J call TRBJ2-1, with 9 bases identical to TRBD2. Germline V CDR1 and CDR2: SQVTM, ANQGSEA. This CDR3 has 12 amino acids. The V gene end was trimmed by 5 bases and the J gene end by 8 bases; junction bases not matched to a gene: 4. CDR3 loop: CSVRREGHEQFF. In nucleotides, the CDR3 is TGCAGCGTTAGGCGGGAGGGCCATGAGCAGTTCTTC.

Many counts were recorded for this clone. J is TRBJ1-2 and V is TRBV19; D call uncertain. Deletions cut 11 bases from V and 8 bases from J, with 18 bases between. The CDR3 extends over 12 amino acids. The V gene's germline CDR1 is LNHDA and CDR2 SQIVND (reference sequence). CDR3: CASAVLGSGYTF. The CDR3 DNA follows: TGTGCCTCCGCGGTTCTAGGTTCGGGCTACACCTTC.

Only a few counts were recorded for this clone. This chain links TRBV7-2 with TRBJ1-1; possible D gene TRBD1, 5 bases. The CDR3 length is 14 residues. The germline V and J ends were trimmed by 4 bases and 4 bases, with 13 bases remaining between them. The germline CDR1 and CDR2 sequences are SGHTA and FQGNSA. CDR3 protein: CASSSQGVGTEAFF. The CDR3 DNA reads TGTGCCAGCAGCTCGCAGGGTGTGGGCACTGAAGCTTTCTTT.

This chain links TRBV12-5 with TRBJ2-7; TRBD2 aligns across 16 bases. Per the germline V gene, CDR1 is LGHNT and CDR2 is FRNRAP. Trimming cost V 0 bases and J 0 bases; bases outside gene matches: 8. The CDR3 has 20 residues. The CDR3 DNA is TGTGCTAGTGGTTTGGTATTGGGGGGGACTAGCGGGAGGGACTCCTACGAGCAGTACTTC. It yields the protein CASGLVLGGTSGRDSYEQYF.

The J gene is TRBJ1-2, the V gene TRBV4-1, with D perhaps TRBD1 (5 bases). Trimming cost V 0 bases and J 7 bases, with 15 bases left between them. The germline V gene encodes CDR1 MGHRA and CDR2 YSYEKL. CDR3 length equals 15 residues. The CDR3 DNA follows: TGCGCCAGCAGCCAAGATGTCGGGGGAGTTCGTGGCTACACCTTC. This gives the protein CASSQDVGGVRGYTF.

This sequence joins TRBV7-9 and TRBJ1-2; 7 nucleotides agree with TRBD1. The CDR3 covers 13 residues. CDR1 SEHNR and CDR2 FQNEAQ come from the germline V gene (reference sequence). V shed 5 bases and J 5 bases; nucleotides not matched to a gene: 5. Written as DNA, the CDR3 is TGTGCCAGCAGCGCGGGACAGTCGTATGGCTACACCTTC. Translation: CASSAGQSYGYTF.

The V and J genes are TRBV19 and TRBJ1-6; D is unresolved. V dropped 3 bases and J dropped 10 bases, with 10 bases sitting between them. Germline-derived CDR1 and CDR2 are LNHDA and SQIVND (reference sequence). The CDR3 sequence is 13 residues long. CDR3 sequence: CASSISGRSPLHF. The CDR3 DNA is TGTGCCAGTAGTATCTCGGGGAGATCACCCCTCCACTTT.

This sequence joins TRBV6-1 and TRBJ1-1, with 7 bases matching TRBD1. Germline CDR1 reads MNHNS; CDR2 reads SASEGT. The CDR3 runs 16 residues. Trimming took 4 bases from V and 0 from J; bases not matched to a gene: 8. The CDR3 DNA is TGTGCCAGCAGTGCCATGACCGGGACAGTGAACACTGAAGCTTTCTTT. Translation: CASSAMTGTVNTEAFF.

The table lists this clone with a few counts. The chain is built from TRBV12-3 or TRBV12-4 and TRBJ1-2, with 7 nucleotides matching TRBD1. The CDR3 totals 13 residues. With 8 bases clipped from V and 13 bases from J, the junction kept 16 bases outside the gene matches. The CDR3 sequence is CASADDLITGVTF. The CDR3 DNA sequence: TGTGCCAGCGCCGATGACTTAATAACAGGGGTCACCTTC.

The J gene is TRBJ1-1, the V gene TRBV24-1; 7 bases agree with TRBD1. Germline CDR1 is KGHDR and CDR2 is SFDVKD. The CDR3 sequence is 11 residues long. The ends lost 9 bases at V and 3 bases at J; junction bases unmatched: 0. CDR3 coding DNA: TGTGCCACCCAGGGGGACACTGAAGCTTTCTTT. Its protein is CATQGDTEAFF.

This clone has just a few counts. The chain joins TRBV19 to TRBJ2-3, with 10 bases identical to TRBD2. V was clipped by 4 bases and J by 6 bases; unmatched bases: 4. The CDR3 is 14 amino acids. Germline lookup yields CDR1 LNHDA and CDR2 SQIVND (reference sequence). The CDR3 spells CASSSPSGSDTQYF. CDR3 nucleotide sequence: TGTGCCAGTAGTAGTCCTAGCGGGAGTGATACGCAGTATTTT.

V gene TRBV12-3 or TRBV12-4 combines with J gene TRBJ2-3; D remains unclear. The CDR3 is made up of 11 amino acids. The ends were cut back, 6 bases at V and 8 bases at J, with 9 bases in the middle. The CDR3 nucleotides are TGTGCCAGCAGCCCTCCGGGTACGCAGTATTTT. This codes for CASSPPGTQYF.

The chain joins TRBV2 to TRBJ2-3, with 9 positions matching TRBD2. CDR1 and CDR2 (germline): SNHLY, FYNNEI. This CDR3 has 12 residues. V was clipped by 6 bases and J by 5 bases; unmatched bases: 0. CDR3 region: CASRLAGDTQYF. In DNA, the CDR3 is TGTGCCAGCAGACTAGCGGGAGATACGCAGTATTTT.

The DNA of the CDR3 is TGTGCCAGCTCACCACTAGGAGGGGCGCAAGGTGGGGCCAACGTCCTGACTTTC. It translates to CASSPLGGAQGGANVLTF. The chain combines TRBV18 with TRBJ2-6, with D possibly TRBD2 on 6 matching bases. V lost 1 base, J lost 3 bases, and 16 bases lay in between. Per the germline V gene, CDR1 is KGHSH and CDR2 is LQKENI. The CDR3 has 18 amino acids.

This sequence joins TRBV20-1 and TRBJ1-1, with 8 bases lining up with TRBD1. This CDR3 is 12 amino acids long. The J segment lost 10 bases and the V segment lost 3 bases, leaving 7 bases of the junction unmatched. Germline V CDR1 and CDR2: DFQATT, SNEGSKA (reference sequence). CDR3 amino acids: CSASDRGIVAFF. CDR3 bases: TGCAGTGCTAGTGACAGGGGAATCGTAGCTTTCTTT.